This T cell receptor beta chain is drawn from a study of cytomegalovirus exposure and HLA in healthy donors. The overall study: Tens of millions of unique TCRs from HLA-typed donors made up an early data release.

CDR3 length: 15 residues. Germline V gives CDR1 SNHLY, CDR2 FYNNEI. J lost 1 base, V lost 6 bases, and 5 bases had no gene match. Points on this clone: The antigen is undetermined.

General study points: Accounts indicate the classifier identified cytomegalovirus status with strong specificity and sensitivity. CMV serostatus alone was available as immune exposure information.

The PCR made use of 60 Vbeta and 13 Jbeta primers. Libraries were prepared by immunoSEQ multiplex PCR; TCRdb keeps only in-frame clonotypes and omits some of them. The repertoire consists of 150,000 to 200,000 clones, with 65% to 80% occurring once and the leading ten covering more than 6%. The receptor was isolated from a woman aged 40 to 49 in good health and CMV-seropositive. This chain connects TRBV2 to TRBJ2-5; TRBD2 matches 10 bases. Sample: PBMCs. The CDR3 is CASSLLAGSQETQYF. The CDR3 nucleotides are TGTGCCAGCAGCCTACTAGCGGGGTCCCAAGAGACCCAGTACTTC.